What follows describes a single TCR beta chain. Repertoires were generated with immunoSEQ multiplex PCR, while TCRdb's copy carries only in-frame clones and drops some. The data show under 100,000 clones, approximately 84% seen once. The record originates from a study of memory CD4+ T cells and cytomegalovirus serostatus. Single viable CD3+CD4+CD8-CD45RO+ cells were sorted as the memory CD4+ T cells. The CDR3 loop spans 19 amino acids. In germline, CDR1 is MRHNA, CDR2 SNTAGT. The ends were cut back, 5 bases at V and 5 bases at J, with 31 bases in the middle. J is TRBJ2-7 and V is TRBV6-4; D is possibly TRBD1 (7 bases). Input material: memory CD4+ T cells from blood. This clonotype was obtained from an adult in good health and CMV-seronegative. Here the CDR3 DNA reads TGTGCCAGCAGTCGCAGAAGGCCTCTCCGGAGGGGGCGAACCCACGAGCAGTACTTC. It specifies CASSRRRPLRRGRTHEQYF.